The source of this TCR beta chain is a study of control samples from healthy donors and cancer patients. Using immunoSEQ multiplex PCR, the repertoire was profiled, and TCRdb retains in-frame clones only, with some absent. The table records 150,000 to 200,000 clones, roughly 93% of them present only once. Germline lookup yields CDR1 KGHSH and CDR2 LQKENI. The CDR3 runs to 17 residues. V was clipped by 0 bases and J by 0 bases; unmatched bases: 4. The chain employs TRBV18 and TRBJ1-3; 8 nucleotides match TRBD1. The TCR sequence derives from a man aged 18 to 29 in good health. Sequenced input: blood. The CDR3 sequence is CASSPPGTGSSGNTIYF. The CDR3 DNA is TGTGCCAGCTCACCACCTGGGACAGGCTCCTCTGGAAACACCATATATTTT. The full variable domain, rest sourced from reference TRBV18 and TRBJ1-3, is NAGVMQNPRHLVRRRGQEARLRCSPMKGHSHVYWYRQLPEEGLKFMVYLQKENIIDESGMPKERFSAEFPKEGPSILRIQQVVRGDSAAYFCASSPPGTGSSGNTIYFGEGSWLTVV.